The 3 T cell receptor beta chains reported below all come from one sample, sequenced in a study of blood T cell repertoires in COVID-19. Profiled with immunoSEQ multiplex PCR; TCRdb holds only in-frame clones, not every one. Here the sample spans roughly 400,000 clones, roughly nine tenths being singletons. The sequenced sample consisted of PBMCs or T cells enriched from blood (not recorded which). The receptors here all came from a woman in her thirties or forties who had been exposed to COVID-19.

The chain carries TRBV4-3 and TRBJ2-1; 8 bases map to TRBD2. J was trimmed by 6 bases and V by 2 bases; bases with no gene match: 6. The germline V gene encodes CDR1 LGHNA and CDR2 YSLEER. The CDR3 is made up of 15 amino acids. CDR3 coding DNA: TGCGCCAGCAGCCAAACTCCTACTAGCGGCAATGAGCAGTTCTTC. Amino acid sequence: CASSQTPTSGNEQFF.

This clone was seen only once. The chain recombines TRBV16 with TRBJ2-7; no firm D call. The CDR3 covers 15 residues. Germline-derived CDR1 and CDR2 are KGHSY and FQNENV. Trimming removed 4 bases at V and 0 bases at J, with 13 bases between. CDR3 in DNA: TGTGCCAGCAGCCGGCGCAATCCTAGCTCCTACGAGCAGTACTTC. Translation gives CASSRRNPSSYEQYF.

The rearrangement links TRBV5-1 to TRBJ1-1, with TRBD1 matching over 8 bases. V shed 2 bases and J 8 bases; nucleotides not matched to a gene: 8. Germline CDR1 is SGHRS and CDR2 is YFSETQ. This CDR3 spans 14 amino acids. This CDR3 is CASSFPFQGAEAFF. The DNA for the CDR3 is TGCGCCAGCAGCTTCCCATTCCAGGGGGCGGAAGCTTTCTTT.